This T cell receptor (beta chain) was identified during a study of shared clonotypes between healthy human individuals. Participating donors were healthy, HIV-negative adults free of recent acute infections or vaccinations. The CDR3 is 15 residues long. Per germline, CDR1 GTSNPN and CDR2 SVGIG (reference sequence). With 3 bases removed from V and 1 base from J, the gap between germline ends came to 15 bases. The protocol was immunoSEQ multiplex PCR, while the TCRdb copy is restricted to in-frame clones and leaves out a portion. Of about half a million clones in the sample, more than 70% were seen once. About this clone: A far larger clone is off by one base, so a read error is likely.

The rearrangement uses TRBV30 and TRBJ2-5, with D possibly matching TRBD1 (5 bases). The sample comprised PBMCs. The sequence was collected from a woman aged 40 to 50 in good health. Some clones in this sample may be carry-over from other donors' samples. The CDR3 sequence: CAWRVLGHGQETQYF. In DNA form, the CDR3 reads TGTGCCTGGAGGGTACTCGGACACGGCCAAGAGACCCAGTACTTC.